Listed here is a single T cell receptor (beta chain). Per the authors' pipeline: Reference gene primer amplification gave estimated nucleated cell counts. The method was immunoSEQ multiplex PCR; TCRdb's version includes in-frame clones alone and lacks a portion of them. The V and J calls and clone size were taken over from that table, and D and trimming were inferred from the DNA. The top ten hold more than 5% of the sample, which has 85,000 to 95,000 clones, approximately 91% seen once. The sample is drawn from a study of blood T cell repertoires in COVID-19. Study at large: Sites in the United States, Italy and Spain provided acute and convalescent COVID-19 samples.

Seattle's cohort entered during active infection and was followed longitudinally. The receptor's source is a man aged 55 to 70 with COVID-19, enrolled during active disease. Sequencing was done on a sample of peripheral blood.

CDR3 in amino acids: CASFISGRADGELFF. In DNA, the CDR3 is TGTGCCAGTTTTATTAGCGGGAGGGCGGACGGGGAGCTGTTTTTT. V and J are TRBV6-5 and TRBJ2-2; 11 bases align to TRBD2. J lost 7 bases, V lost 9 bases, and 10 bases had no gene match. In germline, CDR1 is MNHEY, CDR2 SVGAGI. The CDR3 runs to 15 residues.